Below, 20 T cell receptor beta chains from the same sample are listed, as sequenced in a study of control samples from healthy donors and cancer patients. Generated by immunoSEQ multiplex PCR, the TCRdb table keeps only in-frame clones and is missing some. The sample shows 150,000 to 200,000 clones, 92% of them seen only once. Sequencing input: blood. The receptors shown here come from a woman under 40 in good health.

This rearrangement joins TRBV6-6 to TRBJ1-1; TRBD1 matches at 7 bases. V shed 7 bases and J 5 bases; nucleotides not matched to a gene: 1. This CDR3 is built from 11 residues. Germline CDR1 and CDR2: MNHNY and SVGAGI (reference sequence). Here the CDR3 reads CASKQGTEAFF. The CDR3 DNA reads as TGTGCCAGCAAACAGGGGACTGAAGCTTTCTTT.

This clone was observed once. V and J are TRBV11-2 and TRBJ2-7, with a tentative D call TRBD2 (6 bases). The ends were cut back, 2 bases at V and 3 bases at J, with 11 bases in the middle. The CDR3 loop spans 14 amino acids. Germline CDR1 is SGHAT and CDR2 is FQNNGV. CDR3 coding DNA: TGTGCCAGCAGCTTAAGCCCGGGAGTCTACGAGCAGTACTTC. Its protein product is CASSLSPGVYEQYF.

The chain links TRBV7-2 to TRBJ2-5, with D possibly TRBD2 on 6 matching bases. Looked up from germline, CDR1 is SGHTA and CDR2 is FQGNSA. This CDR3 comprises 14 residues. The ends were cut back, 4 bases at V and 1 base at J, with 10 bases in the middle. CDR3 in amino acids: CASSSRDSQETQYF. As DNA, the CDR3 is TGTGCCAGCAGCTCCAGGGACTCCCAAGAGACCCAGTACTTC. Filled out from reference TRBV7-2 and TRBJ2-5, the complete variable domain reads GAGVSQSPSNKVTEKGKDVELRCDPISGHTALYWYRQSLGQGLEFLIYFQGNSAPDKSGLPSDRFSAERTGGSVSTLTIQRTQQEDSAVYLCASSSRDSQETQYFGPGTRLLVL.

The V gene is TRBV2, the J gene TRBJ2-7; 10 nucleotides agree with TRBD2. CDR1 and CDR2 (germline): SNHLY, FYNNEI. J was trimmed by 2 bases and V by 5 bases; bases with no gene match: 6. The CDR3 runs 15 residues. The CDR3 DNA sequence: TGTGCCAGCAGTACGGGTAGCGGGGGGACCTACGAGCAGTACTTC. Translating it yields CASSTGSGGTYEQYF.

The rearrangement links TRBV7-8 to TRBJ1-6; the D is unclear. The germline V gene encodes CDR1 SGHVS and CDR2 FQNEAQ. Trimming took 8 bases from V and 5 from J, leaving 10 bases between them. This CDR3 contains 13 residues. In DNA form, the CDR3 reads TGTGCCAGCGGCCGGGCGCATAATTCACCCCTCCACTTT. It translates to CASGRAHNSPLHF.

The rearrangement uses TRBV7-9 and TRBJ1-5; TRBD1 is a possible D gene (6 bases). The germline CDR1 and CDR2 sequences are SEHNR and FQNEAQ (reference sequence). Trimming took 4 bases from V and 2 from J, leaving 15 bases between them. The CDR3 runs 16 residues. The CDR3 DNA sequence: TGTGCCAGCAGCTCATCCGGGGGCGGCGGCAATCAGCCCCAGCATTTT. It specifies CASSSSGGGGNQPQHF.

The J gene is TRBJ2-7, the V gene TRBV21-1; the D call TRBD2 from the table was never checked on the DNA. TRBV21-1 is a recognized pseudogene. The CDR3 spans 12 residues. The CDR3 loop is CASSKVCYEQYF. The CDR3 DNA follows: TGTGCCAGCAGCAAAGTCTGCTACGAGCAGTACTTC.

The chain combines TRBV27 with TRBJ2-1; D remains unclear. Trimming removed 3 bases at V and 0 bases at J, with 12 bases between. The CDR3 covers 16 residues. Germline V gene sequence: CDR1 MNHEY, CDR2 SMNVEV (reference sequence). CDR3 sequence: CASSFLGPLSYNEQFF. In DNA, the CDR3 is TGTGCCAGCAGTTTTTTAGGGCCGCTCTCCTACAATGAGCAGTTCTTC.

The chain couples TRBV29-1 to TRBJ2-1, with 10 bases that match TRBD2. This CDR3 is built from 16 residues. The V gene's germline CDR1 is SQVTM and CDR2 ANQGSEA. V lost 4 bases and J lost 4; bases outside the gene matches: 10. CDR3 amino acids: CSVGPGTSEAYNEQFF. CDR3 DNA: TGCAGCGTTGGACCCGGGACTAGCGAAGCTTACAATGAGCAGTTCTTC.

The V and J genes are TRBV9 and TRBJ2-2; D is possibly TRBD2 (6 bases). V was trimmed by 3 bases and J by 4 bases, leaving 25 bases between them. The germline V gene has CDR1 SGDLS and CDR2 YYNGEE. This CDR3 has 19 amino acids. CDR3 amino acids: CASSAQPILAGRATGELFF. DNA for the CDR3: TGTGCCAGCAGCGCCCAACCCATACTAGCAGGTCGGGCCACCGGGGAGCTGTTTTTT.

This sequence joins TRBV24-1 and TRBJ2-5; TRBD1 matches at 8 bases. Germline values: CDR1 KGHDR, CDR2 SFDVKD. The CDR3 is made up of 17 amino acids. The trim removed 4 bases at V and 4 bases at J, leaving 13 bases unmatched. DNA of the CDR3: TGTGCCACCAGTGACCTCCGACAGGGGAGTCAAAGAGAGACCCAGTACTTC. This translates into CATSDLRQGSQRETQYF.

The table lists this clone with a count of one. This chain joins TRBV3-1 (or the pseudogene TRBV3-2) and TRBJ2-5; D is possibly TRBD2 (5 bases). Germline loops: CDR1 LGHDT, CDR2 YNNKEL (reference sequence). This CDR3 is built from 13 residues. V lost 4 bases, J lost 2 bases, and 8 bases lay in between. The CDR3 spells CASSRRVQETQYF. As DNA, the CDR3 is TGTGCCAGCAGCCGGCGGGTTCAAGAGACCCAGTACTTC.

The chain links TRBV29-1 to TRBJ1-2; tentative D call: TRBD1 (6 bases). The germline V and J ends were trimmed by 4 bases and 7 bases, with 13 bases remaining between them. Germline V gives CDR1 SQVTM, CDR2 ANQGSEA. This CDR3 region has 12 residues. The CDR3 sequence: CSVVQGVGGYTF. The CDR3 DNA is TGCAGCGTTGTACAGGGAGTAGGTGGCTACACCTTC. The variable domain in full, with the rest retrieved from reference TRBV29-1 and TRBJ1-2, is SAVISQKPSRDICQRGTSLTIQCQVDSQVTMMFWYRQQPGQSLTLIATANQGSEATYESGFVIDKFPISRPNLTFSTLTVSNMSPEDSSIYLCSVVQGVGGYTFGSGTRLTVV.

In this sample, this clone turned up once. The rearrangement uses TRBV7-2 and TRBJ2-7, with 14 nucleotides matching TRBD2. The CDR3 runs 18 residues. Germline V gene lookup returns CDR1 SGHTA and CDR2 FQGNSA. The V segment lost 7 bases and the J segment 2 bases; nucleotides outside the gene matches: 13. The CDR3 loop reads CASTPTGTSGRSAYEQYF. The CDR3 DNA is TGTGCCAGCACCCCTACTGGGACTAGCGGGAGATCAGCCTACGAGCAGTACTTC.

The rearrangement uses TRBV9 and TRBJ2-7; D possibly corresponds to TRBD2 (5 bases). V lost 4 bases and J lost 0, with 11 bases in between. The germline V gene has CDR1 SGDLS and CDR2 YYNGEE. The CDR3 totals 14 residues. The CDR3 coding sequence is TGTGCCAGCAGCATGACGGGATTCTCCTACGAGCAGTACTTC. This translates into CASSMTGFSYEQYF.

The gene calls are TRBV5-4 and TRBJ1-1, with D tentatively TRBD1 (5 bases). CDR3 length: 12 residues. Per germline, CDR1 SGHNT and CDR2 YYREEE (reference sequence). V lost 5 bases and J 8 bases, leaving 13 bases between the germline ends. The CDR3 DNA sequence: TGTGCCAGCAGTTACCCTCCAGGGGAAGCTTTCTTT. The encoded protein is CASSYPPGEAFF.

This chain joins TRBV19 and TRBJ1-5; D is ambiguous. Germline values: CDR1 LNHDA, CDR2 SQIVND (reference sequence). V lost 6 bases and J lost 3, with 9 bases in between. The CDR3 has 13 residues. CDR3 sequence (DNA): TGTGCCAGTAGAAGCCAGGTCAATCAGCCCCAGCATTTT. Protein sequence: CASRSQVNQPQHF. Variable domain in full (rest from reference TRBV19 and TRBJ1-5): DGGITQSPKYLFRKEGQNVTLSCEQNLNHDAMYWYRQDPGQGLRLIYYSQIVNDFQKGDIAEGYSVSREKKESFPLTVTSAQKNPTAFYLCASRSQVNQPQHFGDGTRLSIL.

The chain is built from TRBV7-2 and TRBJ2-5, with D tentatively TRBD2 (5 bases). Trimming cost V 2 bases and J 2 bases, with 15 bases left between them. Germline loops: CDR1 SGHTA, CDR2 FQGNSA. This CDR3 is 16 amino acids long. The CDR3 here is CASSLTELARQETQYF. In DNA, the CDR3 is TGTGCCAGCAGCTTAACTGAGCTAGCTCGACAAGAGACCCAGTACTTC.

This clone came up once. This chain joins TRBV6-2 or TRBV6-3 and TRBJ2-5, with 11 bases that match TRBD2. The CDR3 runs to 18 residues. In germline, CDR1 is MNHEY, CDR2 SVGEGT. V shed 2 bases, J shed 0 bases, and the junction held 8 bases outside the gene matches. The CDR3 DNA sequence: TGTGCCAGCAGTTACACGGCGGCTAGCGGGAGGTACCAAGAGACCCAGTACTTC. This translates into CASSYTAASGRYQETQYF.

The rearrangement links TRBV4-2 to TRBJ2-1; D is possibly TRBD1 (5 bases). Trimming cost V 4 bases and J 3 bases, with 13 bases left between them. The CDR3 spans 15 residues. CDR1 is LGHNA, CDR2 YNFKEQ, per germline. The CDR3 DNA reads TGTGCCAGCAGCCCCACAGGCGGATTCTACAATGAGCAGTTCTTC. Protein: CASSPTGGFYNEQFF.